One sample yielded the 5 T cell receptor beta chains listed below, sequenced in a study of OX40 agonist ivuxolimab in advanced cancers. This table comes from immunoSEQ multiplex PCR, and its TCRdb copy is limited to in-frame clones, with some not included. This sample has tens of thousands of clones; about four fifths occur once, and the top ten carry roughly 22%. The specimen comprised CD4+ or CD8+ T cells sorted from blood, sampled in a trial of the OX40 agonist ivuxolimab. Receptors originate from an adult with an advanced solid tumor such as melanoma, head and neck, liver or kidney cancer.

The chain has TRBV7-2 and TRBJ2-3, with 8 bases identical to TRBD1. The junction had 5 bases not matched to a gene; V was cut back by 3 bases and J by 3 bases. The V gene's germline CDR1 is SGHTA and CDR2 FQGNSA. The CDR3 has 15 residues. DNA for the CDR3: TGTGCCAGCAGCTTCCAGGGGGCGGATACAGATACGCAGTATTTT. It specifies CASSFQGADTDTQYF.

The rearrangement links TRBV6-6 to TRBJ1-5; 7 bases match TRBD1. Germline V gives CDR1 MNHNY, CDR2 SVGAGI (reference sequence). The CDR3 runs 13 residues. The V gene end was trimmed by 5 bases and the J gene end by 8 bases; junction bases not matched to a gene: 6. CDR3 bases: TGTGCCAGCAGTCCCAGGGGGGGCGAGCCCCAGCATTTT. Translated, it gives CASSPRGGEPQHF.

The chain carries TRBV6-5 and TRBJ1-1; the match to TRBD1 covers 7 bases. Germline V gives CDR1 MNHEY, CDR2 SVGAGI. CDR3 length: 15 amino acids. Losses at the gene ends were 5 bases for V and 0 bases for J; bases not matched to a gene: 6. Written as DNA, the CDR3 is TGTGCCAGCAGTATGGACAGGAACATGAACACTGAAGCTTTCTTT. Protein product: CASSMDRNMNTEAFF.

The chain uses TRBV19 and TRBJ1-5, with a tentative D call TRBD1 (6 bases). The ends were cut back, 6 bases at V and 2 bases at J, with 14 bases in the middle. CDR1 and CDR2 (germline): LNHDA, SQIVND (reference sequence). The CDR3 spans 15 residues. CDR3 loop: CASRAGGGGNQPQHF. CDR3 DNA: TGTGCCAGTAGAGCGGGGGGCGGTGGCAATCAGCCCCAGCATTTT.

The chain's CDR3 is CASSRTSGGIADTQYF. The CDR3 DNA reads TGCGCCAGCAGCCGTACTAGCGGGGGGATCGCAGATACGCAGTATTTT. The V and J genes are TRBV5-1 and TRBJ2-3, with TRBD2 matching 12 bases. V was clipped by 4 bases and J by 4 bases; unmatched bases: 7. Germline CDR1 reads SGHRS; CDR2 reads YFSETQ. The CDR3 totals 16 residues. The entire variable domain, with the rest obtained from reference TRBV5-1 and TRBJ2-3, is as follows: KAGVTQTPRYLIKTRGQQVTLSCSPISGHRSVSWYQQTPGQGLQFLFEYFSETQRNKGNFPGRFSGRQFSNSRSEMNVSTLELGDSALYLCASSRTSGGIADTQYFGPGTRLTVL.